The 18 T cell receptor beta chains below all came from one sample that was sequenced in a study of spatial heterogeneity in lung cancer. Study outcomes and limitations: Tumor mutation count correlated with how many alpha and beta TCRs expanded intratumorally.

Time point noted: sample taken at primary tumor resection. For these TCRs, the target antigens are not known. MiXCR, run by TCRdb on the 5' RACE reads, gives a single entry per CDR3 protein. The profile shows about 18,000 distinct CDR3 sequences, under 7.5% of them singletons. This specimen was lung tumor tissue, taken at surgery. All receptors derive from a female donor with early-stage non-small cell lung cancer.

This clonotype is medium-sized by share. V and J are TRBV6-5 and TRBJ1-3; D is perhaps TRBD1 (5 bases). Trimming took off 0 bases at V and 4 bases at J, with 16 bases between the two ends. Germline lookup yields CDR1 MNHEY and CDR2 SVGAGI. CDR3 size: 17 residues. CDR3 nucleotides: TGTGCCAGCAGTTACTCGACGCTTGGGGCACTAGGAAACACCATATATTTT. As protein: CASSYSTLGALGNTIYF.

This clonotype was picked up many times. The chain employs TRBV5-6 and TRBJ2-7; 9 nucleotides line up with TRBD1. The CDR3 has 14 amino acids. The V segment lost 3 bases and the J segment 2 bases; nucleotides outside the gene matches: 3. Germline V gives CDR1 SGHDT, CDR2 YYEEEE. CDR3 sequence (DNA): TGTGCCAGCAGCTCCGACAGGGGGACCTACGAGCAGTACTTC. This gives the protein CASSSDRGTYEQYF.

This clonotype was counted ten times or more. V gene TRBV5-1 combines with J gene TRBJ2-5; tentatively, D is TRBD1 (6 bases). This CDR3 has 15 amino acids. V was cut by 2 bases and J by 1 base, with 12 bases left in between. Germline V gene data show CDR1 as SGHRS and CDR2 as YFSETQ. This CDR3 reads CASSFGQYLQETQYF. CDR3 DNA: TGCGCCAGCAGCTTCGGACAGTATCTCCAAGAGACCCAGTACTTC.

This clonotype appeared many times. V usage is TRBV30 and J usage is TRBJ2-7; 12 nucleotides line up with TRBD1. V was pared by 2 bases and J by 5 bases, with 7 bases of the junction left unmatched. This CDR3 has 15 amino acids. Germline V gives CDR1 GTSNPN, CDR2 SVGIG (reference sequence). The CDR3 nucleotides read TGTGCCTGGAGTCTCGTGGGGACAGGGGGCAACGAGCAGTACTTC. Its translation is CAWSLVGTGGNEQYF. The variable domain in full, with the rest retrieved from reference TRBV30 and TRBJ2-7, is SQTIHQWPATLVQPVGSPLSLECTVEGTSNPNLYWYRQAAGRGLQLLFYSVGIGQISSEVPQNLSASRPQDRQFILSSKKLLLSDSGFYLCAWSLVGTGGNEQYFGPGTRLTVT.

There are many counts of this clonotype. J is TRBJ1-5 and V is TRBV7-2, with D possibly TRBD1 on 6 matching bases. The CDR3 consists of 13 residues. The germline CDR1 and CDR2 sequences are SGHTA and FQGNSA. Trimming took off 5 bases at V and 7 bases at J, with 12 bases between the two ends. In nucleotides, the CDR3 is TGTGCCAGCAGCCAACACAGGGACCAGCCCCAGCATTTT. It specifies CASSQHRDQPQHF.

The J gene is TRBJ2-1, the V gene TRBV29-1, with TRBD1 identical over 10 bases. The germline CDR1 and CDR2 sequences are SQVTM and ANQGSEA. The CDR3 is 14 amino acids. The V gene end was trimmed by 6 bases and the J gene end by 3 bases; junction bases not matched to a gene: 5. CDR3 sequence reads: CSVGDRGFYNEQFF. CDR3 sequence (DNA): TGCAGCGTGGGGGACAGGGGCTTCTACAATGAGCAGTTCTTC.

This clonotype was detected ten times or more. The chain combines TRBV3-1 with TRBJ1-4, with 7 positions matching TRBD1. This CDR3 is built from 16 residues. Per germline, CDR1 LGHDT and CDR2 YNNKEL (reference sequence). The V and J ends lost 1 base and 6 bases, in that order; junction bases with no gene match: 8. The CDR3 coding sequence is TGTGCCAGCAGCCAAGCGTACAGGGGCGGGGATGAAAAACTGTTTTTT. Residues: CASSQAYRGGDEKLFF.

In its sample, this clonotype was seen many times. The chain joins TRBV7-2 to TRBJ2-5, with 8 bases fitting TRBD2. The ends lost 5 bases at V and 5 bases at J; junction bases unmatched: 7. This CDR3 is 14 amino acids long. Germline lookup yields CDR1 SGHTA and CDR2 FQGNSA. This CDR3 reads CASSPRAGAETQYF. In DNA, the CDR3 is TGTGCCAGCAGCCCCCGAGCGGGGGCCGAGACCCAGTACTTC.

This clonotype was counted at least ten times. This chain uses TRBV7-9 with TRBJ2-2; D not resolved. Trimming took off 6 bases at V and 2 bases at J, with 4 bases between the two ends. This CDR3 is 12 amino acids long. The germline V gene encodes CDR1 SEHNR and CDR2 FQNEAQ (reference sequence). The chain's CDR3 is CASSYNTGELFF. In DNA form, the CDR3 reads TGTGCCAGCAGTTACAACACCGGGGAGCTGTTTTTT.

This clonotype was seen repeatedly, ten times or more. V gene TRBV28 combines with J gene TRBJ2-7; D remains ambiguous. V was cut by 6 bases and J by 0 bases, with 15 bases left in between. CDR1 is MDHEN and CDR2 is SYDVKM in the germline V gene. The CDR3 spans 15 residues. The CDR3 spells CASSSNPVVSYEQYF. The CDR3 DNA is TGTGCCAGCAGCTCAAATCCCGTGGTCTCCTACGAGCAGTACTTC.

J is TRBJ1-6 and V is TRBV28, with TRBD1 matching 7 bases. V shed 7 bases, J shed 7 bases, and the junction held 7 bases outside the gene matches. Germline CDR1 MDHEN, CDR2 SYDVKM. The CDR3 runs to 14 residues. DNA for the CDR3: TGTGCCAGCAAGGGGGGACAGAAAAATTCACCCCTCCACTTT. It translates to CASKGGQKNSPLHF.

In its sample, this clonotype was seen many times. The genes are TRBV7-9 and TRBJ1-1, with unresolved D. The CDR3 is 13 amino acids. The V end was cut by 5 bases, the J end by 3 bases, with 10 bases between. Germline CDR1 and CDR2: SEHNR and FQNEAQ (reference sequence). The CDR3 DNA reads as TGTGCCAGCAGCCGTGACCGTTACACTGAAGCTTTCTTT. Translated, it gives CASSRDRYTEAFF.

This clonotype came up many times. This chain joins TRBV5-4 and TRBJ2-1, with 7 bases lining up with TRBD2. The CDR3 is 16 residues long. V gave up 3 bases and J gave up 8 bases; unmatched junction bases: 14. The germline V gene has CDR1 SGHNT and CDR2 YYREEE (reference sequence). The chain's CDR3 is CASSYTGLVGPHEQFF. For the CDR3, the DNA is TGTGCCAGCAGCTACACCGGACTAGTTGGCCCCCATGAGCAGTTCTTC.

This clonotype was seen at least ten times. The CDR3 here is CASSVNSATNEKLFF. The CDR3 DNA follows: TGTGCCAGTAGTGTGAACAGTGCAACTAATGAAAAACTGTTTTTT. The chain carries TRBV19 and TRBJ1-4, with D hard to call. The CDR3 has 15 amino acids. Germline assignment: CDR1 LNHDA and CDR2 SQIVND (reference sequence). Trimming stripped 5 bases from V and 0 bases from J, with 10 bases between.

V usage is TRBV7-9 and J usage is TRBJ2-1, with a possible D match to TRBD2 (5 bases). The CDR3 length is 15 residues. CDR1 is SEHNR and CDR2 is FQNEAQ in the germline V gene (reference sequence). Trimming stripped 1 base from V and 6 bases from J, with 13 bases between. CDR3 amino acids: CASSLGAGVINEQFF. The DNA of the CDR3 is TGTGCCAGCAGCTTAGGGGCGGGTGTTATCAATGAGCAGTTCTTC.

This clonotype was picked up many times. This chain uses TRBV4-2 with TRBJ2-2, with a weak D call TRBD1 (6 bases). CDR3 size: 12 residues. The V gene's germline CDR1 is LGHNA and CDR2 YNFKEQ. The V end was cut by 3 bases, the J end by 9 bases, with 8 bases between. CDR3 region: CASSQGARELFF. The CDR3 DNA follows: TGTGCCAGCAGCCAGGGGGCCCGGGAGCTGTTTTTT.

This clonotype was seen at least ten times. This chain connects TRBV24-1 to TRBJ2-2; D is perhaps TRBD1 or TRBD2 (5 bases each). The CDR3 totals 16 residues. Trimming took 4 bases from V and 8 from J, leaving 19 bases between them. Germline CDR1 is KGHDR and CDR2 is SFDVKD. The CDR3 DNA sequence: TGTGCCACCAGTGAACCCTGGTCAGGGAGTATTGGGGAGCTGTTTTTT. It is translated as CATSEPWSGSIGELFF.

This clonotype is medium-sized by share. V and J are TRBV7-3 and TRBJ1-2; D unclear. This CDR3 is built from 13 residues. The ends were cut back, 4 bases at V and 4 bases at J, with 10 bases in the middle. Germline V gene lookup returns CDR1 SGHTA and CDR2 FQGTGA. The CDR3 spells CASSSTSGYGYTF. The CDR3 region has the DNA TGTGCCAGCAGCTCCACATCGGGCTATGGCTACACCTTC.